The following is a T cell receptor beta chain sequence with its context. Measured with immunoSEQ multiplex PCR; TCRdb has only the in-frame clones, and not every one. The repertoire has 45,000 to 55,000 clones, 95% to 96% of them found once; the top ten carry around 0.078%. This record belongs to a study of T cells after somatic rescue of genetic block. The source of this sequence is a child under two years old. Sequenced sample: peripheral blood mononuclear cells (PBMCs).

CDR3 protein: CAWKGTGYGYTF. The CDR3 DNA reads TGTGCCTGGAAAGGGACAGGCTATGGCTACACCTTC. J is TRBJ1-2 and V is TRBV30, with 8 nucleotides matching TRBD1. Germline lookup yields CDR1 GTSNPN and CDR2 SVGIG (reference sequence). The CDR3 has 12 residues. The J segment lost 4 bases and the V segment lost 4 bases, leaving 2 bases of the junction unmatched.